The rows below give T cell receptor beta chains drawn from one sample of a study of PD-L1 blockade in urothelial cancer. The repertoire was sequenced with immunoSEQ multiplex PCR; TCRdb's copy has only in-frame clones and lacks some. The data show over 100,000 clones, roughly 90% seen once. This specimen consisted of PBMCs, obtained around atezolizumab (anti-PD-L1) treatment. The receptor source for this set is a man between 60 and 70 years old with urothelial cancer. CDR3s include the opening cysteine and the closing phenylalanine or tryptophan. A D gene is named only where the DNA matches it firmly.

j_call d_call v_call cdr3_nt cdr3_aa
TRBJ1-2 NA TRBV5-1 TGCGCCAGCAGCTTGGATTGGGGAGGAGGAGGCTACACCTTC CASSLDWGGGGYTF
TRBJ2-3 TRBD2 TRBV9 TGTGCCAGCAGCGTAGATAGCGGGGGCTCCACAGATACGCAGTATTTT CASSVDSGGSTDTQYF
TRBJ2-2 TRBD2 TRBV5-1 TGCGCCAGCAGCTTGTCTAGCGGGAGGCCTACCGGGGAGCTGTTTTTT CASSLSSGRPTGELFF
TRBJ2-7 NA TRBV19 TGTGCCAGTAGTCTGCAGGGGTTGGATTACGAGCAGTACTTC CASSLQGLDYEQYF
TRBJ1-1 TRBD1 TRBV5-1 TGCGCCAGCAGCTCCGGGACAGGGTCCCTGAACACTGAAGCTTTCTTT CASSSGTGSLNTEAFF
TRBJ2-3 TRBD2 TRBV6-1 TGTGCCAGCAGTGTCACTAGCGGGGGCGATACGCAGTATTTT CASSVTSGGDTQYF
TRBJ2-2 NA TRBV6-5 TGTGCCAGCAGTTACGGTCTAAATTCCATCGGGGAGCTGTTTTTT CASSYGLNSIGELFF
TRBJ1-5 NA TRBV25-1 TGTGCCAGCAGTGAACCAGGGAGCAATCAGCCCCAGCATTTT CASSEPGSNQPQHF
TRBJ2-3 NA TRBV5-1 TGCGCCAGCAGCTTGGCCGGGGATACGCAGTATTTT CASSLAGDTQYF
TRBJ1-1 NA TRBV18 TGTGCCAGCTCACCACCGGGGGGAACTGAAGCTTTCTTT CASSPPGGTEAFF
TRBJ2-1 TRBD1 TRBV7-2 TGTGCCAGCAGCCCAAGCGGACAGGGTTCCTACAATGAGCAGTTCTTC CASSPSGQGSYNEQFF
TRBJ1-1 NA TRBV19 TGTGCCAGTAGTATAATCCCGGGGATGAACACTGAAGCTTTCTTT CASSIIPGMNTEAFF
TRBJ1-1 NA TRBV19 TGTGCCAGTAGTTCCTACTCCGGGGGAGAAGCTTTCTTT CASSSYSGGEAFF
TRBJ2-1 TRBD2 TRBV5-1 TGCGCCAGCAGCTTGGCCGCGGGAGGGGGCAATGAGCAGTTCTTC CASSLAAGGGNEQFF
TRBJ2-1 NA TRBV11-2 TGTGCCAGCAGCTTCAGAGGGGGACAATACAATGAGCAGTTCTTC CASSFRGGQYNEQFF
TRBJ1-3 NA TRBV29-1 TGCAGCGTAGAGATTCAGGGCACGGCCGGAAACACCATATATTTT CSVEIQGTAGNTIYF
TRBJ2-2 NA TRBV4-2 TGTGCCAGCAGCCAAGAACTAGCCGAGCTTGGGGAGCTGTTTTTT CASSQELAELGELFF
TRBJ2-2 TRBD1 TRBV7-9 TGTGCCAGCAGGCGGGACAGGGTGAACACCGGGGAGCTGTTTTTT CASRRDRVNTGELFF